Each of the 12 T cell receptor beta chains below was sequenced from the same sample in a study of response to subunit inactivated influenza vaccine. TCRdb used MiXCR to reprocess the RT-PCR reads, holding one entry per CDR3 protein. The data hold 300,000 to 350,000 distinct CDR3 sequences, with approximately 20% observed a single time. The sequencing used PBMCs from blood, collected around 22 months after vaccination. These receptor sequences come from a man aged 45 to 70 who received an inactivated influenza vaccine.

This clonotype occurred a few times. CDR3: CASSQLQGYSYEQYF. Here the CDR3 DNA reads TGTGCCAGCAGCCAACTACAGGGGTATTCTTACGAGCAGTACTTC. This chain joins TRBV3-1 and TRBJ2-7; 7 nucleotides agree with TRBD1. CDR1 and CDR2 (germline): LGHDT, YNNKEL (reference sequence). This CDR3 is 15 amino acids long. The trim removed 2 bases at V and 4 bases at J, leaving 8 bases unmatched.

The rearrangement links TRBV28 to TRBJ1-6; D is ambiguous. V lost 7 bases to trimming and J lost 4 bases, with 8 bases between them. The CDR3 extends over 13 amino acids. CDR1 and CDR2 from the germline V gene are MDHEN and SYDVKM. The CDR3 region is CASIPAYNSPLHF. CDR3 nucleotides: TGTGCCAGCATCCCCGCTTATAATTCACCCCTCCACTTT.

This clonotype was seen repeatedly, ten times or more. The chain carries TRBV18 and TRBJ1-6; tentatively, D is TRBD1 (5 bases). Germline V CDR1 and CDR2: KGHSH, LQKENI. The germline V and J ends were trimmed by 3 bases and 13 bases, with 19 bases remaining between them. The CDR3 runs to 15 residues. Here the CDR3 DNA reads TGTGCCAGCTCACCCGGGGGGTTAAGGAGAACGCCCCTCCACTTT. Residues: CASSPGGLRRTPLHF.

This rearrangement joins TRBV6-5 to TRBJ1-1; 7 bases are a match to TRBD1. This CDR3 region has 11 residues. Germline V gene data show CDR1 as MNHEY and CDR2 as SVGAGI. V shed 11 bases, J shed 4 bases, and the junction held 4 bases outside the gene matches. The CDR3 loop reads CASQGPTEAFF. In DNA form, the CDR3 reads TGTGCCTCACAGGGGCCCACTGAAGCTTTCTTT.

This chain connects TRBV23-1 to TRBJ1-6; TRBD1 matches at 7 bases. TRBV23-1 is classed as an ORF, of uncertain function. V lost 0 bases and J lost 0; bases outside the gene matches: 8. The CDR3 spans 19 residues. CDR3 amino acids: CASSQSTGRHSSYNSPLHF. The CDR3 bases are TGCGCCAGCAGTCAATCGACAGGGCGTCATAGCTCCTATAATTCACCCCTCCACTTT.

This clonotype was observed a handful of times. This chain links TRBV4-2 with TRBJ1-6, with D uncertain. CDR1 and CDR2 from the germline V gene are LGHNA and YNFKEQ. Trimming took off 7 bases at V and 7 bases at J, with 14 bases between the two ends. The CDR3 consists of 14 residues. The CDR3 reads CASNPHGRNSPLHF. The DNA for the CDR3 is TGTGCCAGCAATCCCCACGGCCGGAATTCACCCCTCCACTTT.

This clonotype appeared a few times. The V and J genes are TRBV19 and TRBJ1-1, with D hard to call. Germline V gene sequence: CDR1 LNHDA, CDR2 SQIVND (reference sequence). The length of the CDR3 is 15 residues. V was pared by 1 base and J by 1 base, with 10 bases between. The CDR3 spells CASSIVQTGNTEAFF. The CDR3 DNA follows: TGTGCCAGTAGTATAGTACAGACTGGGAACACTGAAGCTTTCTTT. The full variable domain, in which reference TRBV19 and TRBJ1-1 provide the parts outside the CDR3, is DGGITQSPKYLFRKEGQNVTLSCEQNLNHDAMYWYRQDPGQGLRLIYYSQIVNDFQKGDIAEGYSVSREKKESFPLTVTSAQKNPTAFYLCASSIVQTGNTEAFFGQGTRLTVV.

On this clonotype itself: This sequence may be a read error, since a much larger clone differs from it by one base. The gene calls are TRBV7-2 and TRBJ1-5; TRBD1 matches at 11 bases. Germline V lookup: CDR1 SGHTA, CDR2 FQGNSA. CDR3 size: 14 residues. DNA of the CDR3: TGTGCCAGCAGCCGGACAGGGGGCAATAAGCCCCAGCATTTT. Amino acid sequence: CASSRTGGNKPQHF.

The chain carries TRBV6-5 and TRBJ2-3; D gene uncertain. The CDR3 has 15 amino acids. V shed 0 bases and J shed 0 bases, with 7 bases lying between them. CDR1 is MNHEY, CDR2 SVGAGI, per germline. CDR3 nucleotides: TGTGCCAGCAGTTACTCGCCGCTTAGCACAGATACGCAGTATTTT. Translated, it gives CASSYSPLSTDTQYF.

The J gene is TRBJ1-2, the V gene TRBV7-2; a weak D match, TRBD1 (6 bases). Germline V gene sequence: CDR1 SGHTA, CDR2 FQGNSA. V was shortened by 7 bases and J by 4 bases, with 19 bases between the two germline ends. CDR3 length equals 15 residues. Here the CDR3 DNA reads TGTGCCAGCACCGGACAGCTATCTTACCGCTATGGCTACACCTTC. It specifies CASTGQLSYRYGYTF.

This clonotype was detected a few times. The rearrangement links TRBV7-9 to TRBJ2-2; 7 nucleotides match TRBD2. After removal of 5 bases from V and 6 bases from J, the junction contained 6 bases not matched to a gene. CDR1 is SEHNR, CDR2 FQNEAQ, per germline (reference sequence). This CDR3 has 14 amino acids. The CDR3 DNA is TGTGCCAGCAGCGGAAGACTAGCCCCCGGGGAGCTGTTTTTT. It codes for CASSGRLAPGELFF.

The chain joins TRBV7-3 to TRBJ2-1; D is ambiguous. V shed 5 bases and J shed 3 bases, with 17 bases lying between them. Germline lookup yields CDR1 SGHTA and CDR2 FQGTGA. The CDR3 covers 16 residues. CDR3 sequence reads: CASSPLPERSYNEQFF. As DNA, the CDR3 is TGTGCCAGCAGCCCCCTTCCCGAGAGAAGCTACAATGAGCAGTTCTTC.